The 29 T cell receptor beta chains below come from one sample, sequenced in a study of radiation and T cells in renal cell carcinoma. Only in-frame clones appear in the TCRdb table, and some are missing; sequencing was by immunoSEQ multiplex PCR. Among 100,000 to 150,000 clones listed, 80% to 90% were seen once. Time point here: blood 2 weeks post-SBRT. The treatment was: 15 Gy SBRT to primary tumor, nephrectomy 4 weeks later. This specimen consisted of blood, obtained from a patient whose treatment included radiotherapy and nephrectomy. Receptors were obtained from a woman in her fifties or sixties with renal cell carcinoma.

The V call is TRBV19, the J call TRBJ2-2; D gene unclear. The CDR3 has 15 amino acids. The V end lost 1 base, the J end lost 8 bases, and 14 bases lay between the germline ends. The germline gives CDR1 LNHDA, CDR2 SQIVND (reference sequence). The CDR3 protein is CASSIGLDARGELFF. The CDR3 nucleotides are TGTGCCAGTAGTATAGGGTTGGACGCACGGGGGGAGCTGTTTTTT.

The rearrangement uses TRBV19 and TRBJ1-1; D gene unclear. The V gene's germline CDR1 is LNHDA and CDR2 SQIVND (reference sequence). Trimming removed 1 base at V and 9 bases at J, with 6 bases between. The CDR3 loop spans 11 amino acids. The CDR3 protein is CASSIAGKAFF. CDR3 DNA: TGTGCCAGTAGTATAGCCGGGAAAGCTTTCTTT.

The genes are TRBV9 and TRBJ2-1, with 13 bases that match TRBD2. In germline, CDR1 is SGDLS, CDR2 YYNGEE. The V gene end was trimmed by 3 bases and the J gene end by 6 bases; junction bases not matched to a gene: 3. The CDR3 spans 15 residues. Here the CDR3 DNA reads TGTGCCAGCAGCGCTACTAGCGGGAGGGCCAATGAGCAGTTCTTC. This codes for CASSATSGRANEQFF.

J is TRBJ1-6 and V is TRBV2; D is perhaps TRBD1 (6 bases). This CDR3 region has 15 residues. The germline V and J ends were trimmed by 8 bases and 7 bases, with 18 bases remaining between them. The V gene's germline CDR1 is SNHLY and CDR2 FYNNEI. The CDR3 DNA reads TGTGCCAGCCGGGGACCAGGGGAACGGAATTCACCCCTCCACTTT. This translates into CASRGPGERNSPLHF.

J is TRBJ2-7 and V is TRBV5-4; possible D gene TRBD2, 6 bases. Per the germline V gene, CDR1 is SGHNT and CDR2 is YYREEE (reference sequence). V was pared by 4 bases and J by 3 bases, with 14 bases between. The CDR3 consists of 14 residues. The DNA of the CDR3 is TGTGCCAGCAGCCGGTGGGACTTCATCTACGAGCAGTACTTC. Translation gives CASSRWDFIYEQYF. The full variable domain, in which reference TRBV5-4 and TRBJ2-7 provide the parts outside the CDR3, is ETGVTQSPTHLIKTRGQQVTLRCSSQSGHNTVSWYQQALGQGPQFIFQYYREEENGRGNFPPRFSGLQFPNYSSELNVNALELDDSALYLCASSRWDFIYEQYFGPGTRLTVT.

V is TRBV7-6 and J is TRBJ2-1; D not certain. The CDR3 covers 15 residues. V was clipped by 4 bases and J by 1 base, with 11 bases between them. Germline CDR1 SGHVS, CDR2 FNYEAQ. The CDR3 region is CASSSAGSSYNEQFF. CDR3 bases: TGTGCCAGCAGCTCAGCTGGAAGTTCCTACAATGAGCAGTTCTTC.

The chain combines TRBV10-3 with TRBJ2-4, with 8 positions matching TRBD1. The CDR3 is made up of 13 amino acids. Germline assignment: CDR1 ENHRY and CDR2 SYGVKD. Losses at the gene ends were 4 bases for V and 8 bases for J; bases not matched to a gene: 4. The CDR3 DNA follows: TGTGCCATCAGTGCCCCACAGGGGGACATTCAGTACTTC. Protein product: CAISAPQGDIQYF.

V gene TRBV27 combines with J gene TRBJ1-2; no clear D. With 3 bases removed from V and 5 bases from J, the gap between germline ends came to 10 bases. In germline, CDR1 is MNHEY, CDR2 SMNVEV (reference sequence). CDR3 length: 13 amino acids. The CDR3 nucleotides are TGTGCCAGCAGTTTCTATGGGGAGTATGGCTACACCTTC. Its protein is CASSFYGEYGYTF.

The chain recombines TRBV30 with TRBJ1-6; 10 bases align to TRBD1. With 0 bases clipped from V and 8 bases from J, the junction kept 7 bases outside the gene matches. The CDR3 extends over 16 amino acids. CDR1 is GTSNPN and CDR2 is SVGIG in the germline V gene (reference sequence). The CDR3 region is CAWSVWDRGLDSPLHF. DNA for the CDR3: TGTGCCTGGAGTGTATGGGACAGGGGACTTGATTCACCCCTCCACTTT.

The chain carries TRBV7-2 and TRBJ2-2; D call uncertain. The length of the CDR3 is 16 residues. The V and J ends lost 5 bases and 5 bases respectively, with 18 bases between them. The V gene's germline CDR1 is SGHTA and CDR2 FQGNSA. The CDR3 DNA follows: TGTGCCAGCAGCCACATATCCGACTTGAGGACCGGGGAGCTGTTTTTT. It is translated as CASSHISDLRTGELFF.

This chain joins TRBV5-1 and TRBJ2-1; TRBD1 aligns across 9 bases. V was clipped by 1 base and J by 6 bases; unmatched bases: 5. In germline, CDR1 is SGHRS, CDR2 YFSETQ. The length of the CDR3 is 15 residues. The CDR3 sequence: CASSLFVTGGNEQFF. Here the CDR3 DNA reads TGCGCCAGCAGCTTGTTTGTGACAGGGGGCAATGAGCAGTTCTTC.

The rearrangement links TRBV5-1 to TRBJ2-1, with D uncertain. The CDR3 totals 13 residues. Germline V lookup: CDR1 SGHRS, CDR2 YFSETQ. V was clipped by 0 bases and J by 8 bases, with 9 bases between them. The chain's CDR3 is CASSLEVVYEQFF. DNA for the CDR3: TGCGCCAGCAGCTTGGAAGTAGTCTATGAGCAGTTCTTC.

This rearrangement joins TRBV6-6 to TRBJ1-1, with a possible D match to TRBD1 (6 bases). The V gene's germline CDR1 is MNHNY and CDR2 SVGAGI (reference sequence). V shed 6 bases and J shed 5 bases, with 16 bases lying between them. The CDR3 is 14 residues long. As DNA, the CDR3 is TGTGCCAGCAGAAATCCCACAGGGAGGACTGAAGCTTTCTTT. Translation: CASRNPTGRTEAFF.

This clone appeared once. V usage is TRBV7-2 and J usage is TRBJ1-1, with D hard to call. V lost 4 bases and J 1 base, leaving 7 bases between the germline ends. Germline CDR1 is SGHTA and CDR2 is FQGNSA. The CDR3 spans 13 residues. CDR3 region: CASSYSWNTEAFF. The DNA for the CDR3 is TGTGCCAGCAGCTACAGCTGGAACACTGAAGCTTTCTTT.

This chain's CDR3 is CSVQRAGNGELFF. The CDR3 DNA reads as TGCAGCGTTCAAAGGGCGGGGAACGGGGAGCTGTTTTTT. The chain joins TRBV29-1 to TRBJ2-2, with TRBD2 as a possible D gene (6 bases). Germline V CDR1 and CDR2: SQVTM, ANQGSEA. V was clipped by 5 bases and J by 7 bases, with 14 bases between them. The CDR3 has 13 residues.

The CDR3 region has the DNA TGTGCCAGCAGCGTCCCGGGCACCGGGGAGCTGTTTTTT. Amino acid sequence: CASSVPGTGELFF. This sequence joins TRBV9 and TRBJ2-2; D call uncertain. Trimming removed 2 bases from V and 4 bases from J, with 6 bases in between. Germline CDR1 is SGDLS and CDR2 is YYNGEE. This CDR3 contains 13 residues.

Only a few counts were recorded for this clone. This chain uses TRBV6-1 with TRBJ1-6; possible D gene TRBD1, 5 bases. Between the trimmed V and J ends, which lost 7 bases and 1 base, there was a span of 11 bases. Germline V gene sequence: CDR1 MNHNS, CDR2 SASEGT. CDR3 length: 15 residues. In DNA form, the CDR3 reads TGTGCCAGCACCGAGTCAGGGTCCTATAATTCACCCCTCCACTTT. Its protein is CASTESGSYNSPLHF.

The CDR3 protein is CASSKRGDLLEQYF. CDR3 nucleotides: TGTGCCAGCAGCAAACGGGGGGACCTTCTCGAGCAGTACTTC. The chain recombines TRBV21-1 with TRBJ2-7; the table calls TRBD2, which could not be checked here. TRBV21-1 is termed a pseudogene. The CDR3 runs 14 residues.

The chain carries TRBV7-6 and TRBJ1-6; weak D call: TRBD1 (5 bases). CDR3 size: 15 residues. Germline CDR1 is SGHVS and CDR2 is FNYEAQ. Deletions cut 0 bases from V and 5 bases from J, with 8 bases between. The CDR3 DNA follows: TGTGCCAGCAGCTTAGCGGGCAGGGATAATTCACCCCTCCACTTT. It codes for CASSLAGRDNSPLHF.

CDR3 sequence: CASSVPPGQGGHYGYTF. The CDR3 nucleotides are TGTGCCAGCAGTGTACCGCCGGGACAGGGGGGCCACTATGGCTACACCTTC. This chain joins TRBV6-1 and TRBJ1-2; 11 bases line up with TRBD1. The CDR3 runs 17 residues. Germline V gene lookup returns CDR1 MNHNS and CDR2 SASEGT. V lost 4 bases, J lost 3 bases, and 10 bases stayed unmatched.

This chain links TRBV27 with TRBJ2-5; D remains ambiguous. The CDR3 has 15 residues. The V gene's germline CDR1 is MNHEY and CDR2 SMNVEV (reference sequence). Deletions cut 8 bases from V and 1 base from J, with 17 bases between. The CDR3 DNA is TGTGCCAGCGGAGAGGACGCTAGGGCCCAAGAGACCCAGTACTTC. It translates to CASGEDARAQETQYF.

The J gene is TRBJ2-7, the V gene TRBV5-1, with TRBD1 identical over 10 bases. Per the germline V gene, CDR1 is SGHRS and CDR2 is YFSETQ. This CDR3 comprises 15 residues. The V gene end was trimmed by 3 bases and the J gene end by 2 bases; junction bases not matched to a gene: 5. The CDR3 DNA sequence: TGCGCCAGCAGCTGGGAGACAGGGGGCCCCTACGAGCAGTACTTC. Its protein is CASSWETGGPYEQYF.

The gene calls are TRBV18 and TRBJ1-2; the D is unclear. V was shortened by 0 bases and J by 6 bases, with 11 bases between the two germline ends. The CDR3 has 14 amino acids. The germline gives CDR1 KGHSH, CDR2 LQKENI. CDR3 region: CASSPPAKMNGYTF. CDR3 sequence (DNA): TGTGCCAGCTCACCACCGGCCAAAATGAATGGCTACACCTTC.

The rearrangement uses TRBV27 and TRBJ2-3; perhaps TRBD2 as D (6 bases). The CDR3 loop spans 16 amino acids. Between the trimmed V and J ends, which lost 0 bases and 9 bases, there was a span of 19 bases. CDR1 is MNHEY, CDR2 SMNVEV, per germline (reference sequence). The CDR3 DNA sequence: TGTGCCAGCAGTTTATCTCCCGGGTGGCGGGGAGGAACGCAGTATTTT. Protein sequence: CASSLSPGWRGGTQYF.

This clone was seen a handful of times. This may come from a read error, since a much larger clone is one base off. Other DNA sequences in the sample encode the same CDR3. The V and J genes are TRBV5-1 and TRBJ1-1, with 7 bases matching TRBD1. V shed 4 bases and J 2 bases; nucleotides not matched to a gene: 5. Germline V CDR1 and CDR2: SGHRS, YFSETQ. This CDR3 has 14 amino acids. The CDR3 sequence: CASSPGQPNTEAFF. CDR3 coding DNA: TGCGCCAGCAGCCCGGGACAGCCAAACACTGAAGCTTTCTTT.

This chain links TRBV6-4 with TRBJ1-3, with 7 bases that match TRBD1. The CDR3 has 15 residues. V lost 3 bases, J lost 8 bases, and 10 bases stayed unmatched. Germline CDR1 reads MRHNA; CDR2 reads SNTAGT. This CDR3 reads CASSEGGGTGHTIYF. CDR3 in DNA: TGTGCCAGCAGTGAAGGAGGGGGCACCGGACACACCATATATTTT.

The chain recombines TRBV5-1 with TRBJ2-1; D might be TRBD2 (5 bases). CDR3 length: 14 residues. V was clipped by 0 bases and J by 7 bases, with 11 bases between them. Germline V gene sequence: CDR1 SGHRS, CDR2 YFSETQ. CDR3 protein: CASSLVDGLNEQFF. DNA for the CDR3: TGCGCCAGCAGCTTGGTGGACGGACTTAATGAGCAGTTCTTC.

The chain has TRBV7-9 and TRBJ2-7, with TRBD1 matching over 7 bases. V shed 3 bases, J shed 4 bases, and the junction held 9 bases outside the gene matches. Germline CDR1 reads SEHNR; CDR2 reads FQNEAQ (reference sequence). The CDR3 consists of 15 residues. CDR3 nucleotide sequence: TGTGCCAGCAGCTTCCGACAGGGAGCCCTATACGAGCAGTACTTC. Translation: CASSFRQGALYEQYF.

This sequence joins TRBV2 and TRBJ2-1, with unresolved D. Trimming took off 6 bases at V and 7 bases at J, with 10 bases between the two ends. The length of the CDR3 is 12 residues. Germline lookup yields CDR1 SNHLY and CDR2 FYNNEI. This CDR3 is CASSPTGNEQFF. Written as DNA, the CDR3 is TGTGCCAGCAGCCCGACCGGGAATGAGCAGTTCTTC.